Below, 28 T cell receptor beta chains from the same sample are listed, as sequenced in a study of regulatory T cells in long-lasting Graves disease (dated by TCRdb to 2020 to 2023). The label giving this sample's time point can be read as: newly diagnosed GD, antithyroid drugs for less than 3 months. RNA was extracted from PBMCs in TRIzol for both TCR sequencing and RNA sequencing. Receptor libraries were prepared by multiplex PCR. The sequencer listed for this sample is Illumina HiSeq 4000. To build TCR beta libraries, CDR3 regions were amplified by Arm-PCR using iRepertoire HTBI primers. TCRdb reprocessing: public reads trimmed at Q25 with fastp, clones called with MiXCR, in-frame beta chains kept. For every CDR3 protein sequence, its rows merge into one entry that carries the most common genes and DNA. For this sample there are around 250,000 distinct CDR3 sequences; around 18% appear just once. Around 15% of the sample lies in the top ten.

In addition, the sample was reused for a study of T cells in Graves' hyperthyroidism and ophthalmopathy.

This specimen was peripheral blood mononuclear cells (PBMCs), taken at new diagnosis, from a patient treated with antithyroid drugs. The receptors come from a woman in her 30s with Graves disease. Donor details come from another sample of the same person, matched by shared clones.

On this clonotype: This may be a read error, as it is one base from a much larger clone. The conserved phenylalanine or tryptophan is not found at the CDR3 terminus, so this likely reflects a read error. The gene calls are TRBV9 and TRBJ1-1; D possibly corresponds to TRBD1 (5 bases). This CDR3 region has 13 residues. Trimming shortened V by 0 bases and J by 8 bases, and 11 bases separated the two germline ends. CDR1 SGDLS and CDR2 YYNGEE come from the germline V gene. The DNA for the CDR3 is TGTGCCAGCAGCGTAGGCAGGGCGTCCGAAGCTTTCTTG. It specifies CASSVGRASEAFL.

In regard to this clonotype: A much more abundant neighbour one base away suggests this may be a read error. The CDR3 loop is CAISPGGNGYTF. Written as DNA, the CDR3 is TGTGCCATCAGTCCGGGGGGCAATGGCTACACCTTC. The gene calls are TRBV6-1 and TRBJ1-2, with a weak D call TRBD1 (6 bases). This CDR3 has 12 amino acids. The germline V gene encodes CDR1 MNHNS and CDR2 SASEGT.

As for this clonotype: A read error is possible here, since a much larger clone lies one base away. The genes are TRBV4-2 and TRBJ2-1; 7 positions match TRBD2. CDR1 is LGHNA and CDR2 is YNFKEQ in the germline V gene. The CDR3 has 16 amino acids. The V segment lost 0 bases and the J segment 5 bases; nucleotides outside the gene matches: 7. Here the CDR3 reads CASSQDRWGGNNEQFF. CDR3 nucleotides: TGTGCCAGCAGCCAAGATCGGTGGGGGGGGAACAATGAGCAGTTCTTC.

This clonotype was picked up many times. The chain combines TRBV12-3 or TRBV12-4 with TRBJ2-4; a weak D match, TRBD1 (7 bases). The CDR3 runs 15 residues. Trimming left V 3 bases short and J 5 bases short, with 14 bases between. The CDR3 loop reads CASSFWQGGQNIQYF. The CDR3 DNA sequence: TGTGCCAGCAGTTTTTGGCAGGGGGGCCAAAACATTCAGTACTTC.

This clonotype was detected ten times or more. V and J are TRBV5-1 and TRBJ1-4; no clear D gene. Trimming cost V 4 bases and J 7 bases, with 14 bases left between them. The CDR3 is 14 amino acids. Germline CDR1 is SGHRS and CDR2 is YFSETQ. CDR3 protein: CASSLTGGGEKLFF. The CDR3 DNA sequence: TGCGCCAGCAGCCTGACCGGAGGAGGTGAAAAACTGTTTTTT.

This clonotype was picked up many times. This sequence joins TRBV12-3 or TRBV12-4 and TRBJ1-1; D unresolved. V was trimmed by 5 bases and J by 6 bases, leaving 10 bases between them. The length of the CDR3 is 12 residues. In nucleotides, the CDR3 is TGTGCCAGCAGTCCCGGCCCGCCTGAAGCTTTCTTT. Encoded protein: CASSPGPPEAFF.

This clonotype was seen many times. This chain connects TRBV29-1 to TRBJ2-1, with 12 bases fitting TRBD2. The CDR3 has 15 amino acids. Trimming took 7 bases from V and 4 from J; bases not matched to a gene: 8. Germline V lookup: CDR1 SQVTM, CDR2 ANQGSEA. CDR3 in amino acids: CSARRTSGVYNEQFF. In nucleotides, the CDR3 is TGCAGCGCCCGGAGGACTAGCGGGGTTTACAATGAGCAGTTCTTC.

This clonotype was observed many times. The DNA of the CDR3 is TGCAGCGCCCTACCGCGCTCGTTGGGACAGGGATTTGGCAATGAGCAGTTCTTC. It encodes CSALPRSLGQGFGNEQFF. The chain links TRBV29-1 to TRBJ2-1, with 9 positions matching TRBD1. Germline V gene data show CDR1 as SQVTM and CDR2 as ANQGSEA. Trimming cost V 7 bases and J 6 bases; bases outside gene matches: 22. The CDR3 is 18 residues long.

This clonotype has ten or more counts. The genes are TRBV13 and TRBJ2-1; no clear D gene. This CDR3 region has 12 residues. Germline CDR1 is PRHDT and CDR2 is FYEKMQ (reference sequence). Between the trimmed V and J ends, which lost 5 bases and 9 bases, there was a span of 11 bases. CDR3 loop: CASSTHRGEQFF. CDR3 bases: TGTGCCAGCAGCACCCACAGAGGTGAGCAGTTCTTC.

The genes are TRBV7-8 and TRBJ2-3; TRBD2 agrees at 9 bases. Germline values: CDR1 SGHVS, CDR2 FQNEAQ. Trimming cost V 2 bases and J 7 bases; bases outside gene matches: 7. This CDR3 is 15 amino acids long. The CDR3 DNA reads as TGTGCCAGCAGCTTACGACTAGCGGTTCTATATACGCAGTATTTT. Translation: CASSLRLAVLYTQYF.

This clonotype occurred many times. The chain uses TRBV2 and TRBJ1-5; a possible D gene is TRBD1 (6 bases). The CDR3 is 13 amino acids. CDR1 SNHLY and CDR2 FYNNEI come from the germline V gene. Trimming cost V 8 bases and J 9 bases, with 17 bases left between them. DNA for the CDR3: TGTGCCAGCTCACAGGGAATATCGCGGCCCCAGCATTTT. It codes for CASSQGISRPQHF.

The chain is built from TRBV27 and TRBJ2-2; D not resolved. Germline CDR1 MNHEY, CDR2 SMNVEV (reference sequence). V was shortened by 5 bases and J by 6 bases, with 10 bases between the two germline ends. The CDR3 covers 13 residues. The CDR3 spells CASSHRTAGELFF. Written as DNA, the CDR3 is TGTGCCAGCAGTCACCGGACCGCCGGGGAGCTGTTTTTT.

This clonotype has a count of ten or more. This chain joins TRBV5-4 and TRBJ2-2, with D perhaps TRBD2 (5 bases). In germline, CDR1 is SGHNT, CDR2 YYREEE (reference sequence). The CDR3 contains 15 residues. V lost 6 bases and J lost 8, with 20 bases in between. The CDR3 nucleotides read TGTGCCAGCACCTATCGGGATGGAGAAAAAGGGGAGCTGTTTTTT. Translation: CASTYRDGEKGELFF.

Many counts were recorded for this clonotype. This sequence joins TRBV6-1 and TRBJ1-2; D not resolved. The V gene lost 4 bases and the J gene lost 4 bases, with 10 bases spanning the gap. This CDR3 has 13 amino acids. Germline V gene lookup returns CDR1 MNHNS and CDR2 SASEGT. As DNA, the CDR3 is TGTGCCAGCAGTGGGGCAGGTAGCTATGGCTACACCTTC. Amino acids: CASSGAGSYGYTF.

This chain uses TRBV5-6 with TRBJ1-1; unclear D gene. There are 13 residues in the CDR3. The V end lost 5 bases, the J end lost 10 bases, and 18 bases lay between the germline ends. Germline V CDR1 and CDR2: SGHDT, YYEEEE. The CDR3 here is CASSLSSGLPAFF. The CDR3, as DNA: TGTGCCAGCAGTTTATCCTCGGGCCTGCCAGCTTTCTTT.

The table lists this clonotype with many counts. This chain links TRBV20-1 with TRBJ1-1, with D uncertain. This CDR3 has 15 amino acids. The germline V gene has CDR1 DFQATT and CDR2 SNEGSKA (reference sequence). With 3 bases removed from V and 4 bases from J, the gap between germline ends came to 18 bases. CDR3 bases: TGCAGTGCTAGTCACCTTCCCCCTTCGGGCACTGAAGCTTTCTTT. This codes for CSASHLPPSGTEAFF.

There are a few counts of this clonotype. The V gene is TRBV14, the J gene TRBJ1-6, with 8 bases that match TRBD1. CDR1 and CDR2 from the germline V gene are SGHDN and FVKESK. V gave up 1 base and J gave up 8 bases; unmatched junction bases: 4. The CDR3 runs 15 residues. The CDR3 sequence: CASSQVQGAYSPLHF. As DNA, the CDR3 is TGTGCCAGCAGCCAAGTTCAGGGGGCTTATTCACCCCTCCACTTT.

There are many counts of this clonotype. The rearrangement joins TRBV27 to TRBJ2-1; TRBD2 matches 9 bases. The CDR3 has 16 amino acids. After removal of 6 bases from V and 2 bases from J, the junction contained 8 bases not matched to a gene. CDR1 is MNHEY, CDR2 SMNVEV, per germline (reference sequence). CDR3 amino acids: CASSPLAGAAYNEQFF. The CDR3 DNA sequence: TGTGCCAGCAGCCCGTTAGCGGGGGCCGCCTACAATGAGCAGTTCTTC.

This clonotype was seen many times. The rearrangement joins TRBV7-2 to TRBJ2-7; the D gene is possibly TRBD2 (6 bases). The CDR3 length is 16 residues. Deletions cut 5 bases from V and 6 bases from J, with 23 bases between. Germline V lookup: CDR1 SGHTA, CDR2 FQGNSA. CDR3 in DNA: TGTGCCAGCAGCCCGTGGGGGGTTTTCGTCCCCGTCGAGCAGTACTTC. This translates into CASSPWGVFVPVEQYF.

This clonotype was recorded at least ten times. The genes are TRBV18 and TRBJ1-5, with D unresolved. The CDR3 is 14 amino acids. Germline V gene data show CDR1 as KGHSH and CDR2 as LQKENI. The ends were cut back, 2 bases at V and 4 bases at J, with 9 bases in the middle. The CDR3 protein is CASSPFQGNQPQHF. Here the CDR3 DNA reads TGTGCCAGCTCACCATTCCAAGGTAATCAGCCCCAGCATTTT. The full variable domain, rest sourced from reference TRBV18 and TRBJ1-5, is NAGVMQNPRHLVRRRGQEARLRCSPMKGHSHVYWYRQLPEEGLKFMVYLQKENIIDESGMPKERFSAEFPKEGPSILRIQQVVRGDSAAYFCASSPFQGNQPQHFGDGTRLSIL.

Ten or more counts support this clonotype. This chain connects TRBV20-1 to TRBJ2-1, with 13 bases matching TRBD2. The V gene's germline CDR1 is DFQATT and CDR2 SNEGSKA (reference sequence). The CDR3 runs 16 residues. V gave up 1 base and J gave up 3 bases; unmatched junction bases: 3. DNA of the CDR3: TGCAGTGCTAGAGTTGGGACTAGCGGGAACTACAATGAGCAGTTCTTC. Translation gives CSARVGTSGNYNEQFF.

This clonotype was observed many times. The V gene is TRBV5-1, the J gene TRBJ1-2; D not resolved. The CDR3 covers 12 residues. V was cut by 0 bases and J by 8 bases, with 8 bases left in between. Germline V gene sequence: CDR1 SGHRS, CDR2 YFSETQ. In DNA, the CDR3 is TGCGCCAGCAGCTTGGGGGCGTCGGGCTACACCTTC. It translates to CASSLGASGYTF.

Many counts were recorded for this clonotype. CDR3 amino acids: CASSENPPGLAWPNEQFF. CDR3 sequence (DNA): TGCGCCAGCAGTGAAAATCCCCCGGGACTAGCGTGGCCCAATGAGCAGTTCTTC. The chain combines TRBV10-1 with TRBJ2-1, with TRBD2 matching 10 bases. The V and J ends lost 3 bases and 6 bases, in that order; junction bases with no gene match: 14. The CDR3 sequence is 18 residues long. Germline-derived CDR1 and CDR2 are WNHNN and SYGVQD (reference sequence).

In its sample, this clonotype was seen many times. The chain couples TRBV20-1 to TRBJ2-1; 11 bases line up with TRBD2. Germline V gene lookup returns CDR1 DFQATT and CDR2 SNEGSKA (reference sequence). CDR3 size: 14 residues. V dropped 2 bases and J dropped 9; count of bases not matched to a gene: 6. The CDR3, as DNA: TGCAGTGCTAGAAGTCTAGCGGGGGGTGGTGAGCAGTTCTTC. It specifies CSARSLAGGGEQFF.

This clonotype was counted at least ten times. The V call is TRBV12-3 or TRBV12-4, the J call TRBJ1-4; D is ambiguous. With 6 bases removed from V and 2 bases from J, the gap between germline ends came to 13 bases. This CDR3 has 15 residues. CDR3 loop: CASRTMYGTNEKLFF. CDR3 coding DNA: TGTGCCAGCAGAACCATGTACGGTACTAATGAAAAACTGTTTTTT.

This clonotype was recorded at least ten times. The CDR3 nucleotides are TGTGCCAGCTCGAGAGCAGGGGGAGACTACGAGCAGTACTTC. Its translation is CASSRAGGDYEQYF. The chain employs TRBV18 and TRBJ2-7, with 7 bases fitting TRBD1. The V segment lost 6 bases and the J segment 3 bases; nucleotides outside the gene matches: 8. From germline, CDR1 is KGHSH and CDR2 LQKENI. The length of the CDR3 is 14 residues. The variable domain in full, completed from reference TRBV18 and TRBJ2-7, reads NAGVMQNPRHLVRRRGQEARLRCSPMKGHSHVYWYRQLPEEGLKFMVYLQKENIIDESGMPKERFSAEFPKEGPSILRIQQVVRGDSAAYFCASSRAGGDYEQYFGPGTRLTVT.

This clonotype was recorded at least ten times. V gene TRBV6-1 combines with J gene TRBJ2-3; 7 bases are a match to TRBD2. The CDR3 sequence is 14 residues long. The germline V gene has CDR1 MNHNS and CDR2 SASEGT. Trimming at V came to 6 bases and at J to 2 bases, leaving 5 bases not matched to a gene. The CDR3, as DNA: TGTGCCAGCAGCGCCCGGGACTACACAGATACGCAGTATTTT. This codes for CASSARDYTDTQYF.

This clonotype has a count of ten or more. The chain is built from TRBV7-3 and TRBJ2-2; a weak D match, TRBD1 (6 bases). Trimming shortened V by 3 bases and J by 3 bases, and 8 bases separated the two germline ends. Per germline, CDR1 SGHTA and CDR2 FQGTGA. This CDR3 region has 14 residues. CDR3 sequence: CASSFAGDTGELFF. The CDR3 nucleotides read TGTGCCAGCAGCTTCGCAGGGGACACCGGGGAGCTGTTTTTT.